This T cell receptor (beta chain) was profiled in a study of identical twins. Trimming took off 5 bases at V and 1 base at J, with 13 bases between the two ends. From germline, CDR1 is SQVTM and CDR2 ANQGSEA. This CDR3 is built from 14 residues. TCRdb passed the 5' RACE reads through MiXCR, listing each CDR3 protein once. The sample holds roughly 1.6 million distinct CDR3 sequences, under 35% seen once. This TCR came from a newborn girl in good health. The sample taken for sequencing was cord blood. The chain couples TRBV29-1 to TRBJ2-3; D unresolved. The CDR3 sequence is CSVPPHRGTDTQYF. As DNA, the CDR3 is TGCAGCGTTCCACCCCATAGGGGCACAGATACGCAGTATTTT.